Listed here are 4 T cell receptor beta chains from one sample, sequenced in a study of identical twins. TCRdb passed the 5' RACE reads through MiXCR, listing each CDR3 protein once. The table shows some 790,000 distinct CDR3 sequences, with 15% to 20% occurring only once. The data were also submitted as part of a second study, on T cells expressing NK-cell markers.

Sequencing was done on a sample of PBMCs. These receptors all come from a woman between 18 and 30 years old in good health.

This clonotype was recorded a few times. The chain is built from TRBV6-5 and TRBJ1-4; D is ambiguous. Per germline, CDR1 MNHEY and CDR2 SVGAGI. Trimming left V 0 bases short and J 7 bases short, with 6 bases between. The CDR3 covers 13 residues. The CDR3 coding sequence is TGTGCCAGCAGTTACTCGTTCTCTGAAAAACTGTTTTTT. It yields the protein CASSYSFSEKLFF.

This clonotype was observed a few times. V is TRBV9 and J is TRBJ2-7; D is perhaps TRBD2 (6 bases). CDR1 and CDR2 (germline): SGDLS, YYNGEE. V was trimmed by 2 bases and J by 2 bases, leaving 14 bases between them. The CDR3 covers 15 residues. The CDR3 nucleotides are TGTGCCAGCAGCGTGGGACTGAAAAGCCCCTACGAGCAGTACTTC. The encoded protein is CASSVGLKSPYEQYF.

The chain uses TRBV3-1 and TRBJ2-7; perhaps TRBD1 as D (6 bases). Germline values: CDR1 LGHDT, CDR2 YNNKEL (reference sequence). The V end was cut by 4 bases, the J end by 9 bases, with 13 bases between. The CDR3 loop spans 12 amino acids. In DNA form, the CDR3 reads TGTGCCAGCAGCCCTACAGGGTTCGGGCAGTACTTC. Translation gives CASSPTGFGQYF.

In the case of this clonotype: An end of the junction does not agree with germline; a read error may underlie this. The chain uses TRBV2 and TRBJ2-1, with 7 positions matching TRBD2. CDR1 is SNHLY and CDR2 is FYNNEI in the germline V gene. The CDR3 covers 18 residues. The CDR3 DNA sequence: TGTGCCTGCAGTTCCGGGAAGCGCGGGCTAGCGGCGGACAATGAGCAGTTCTTC. Amino acids: CACSSGKRGLAADNEQFF. The entire variable domain, with the rest obtained from reference TRBV2 and TRBJ2-1, is as follows: EPEVTQTPSHQVTQMGQEVILRCVPISNHLYFYWYRQILGQKVEFLVSFYNNEISEKSEIFDDQFSVERPDGSNFTLKIRSTKLEDSAMYFCACSSGKRGLAADNEQFFGPGTRLTVL.